Listed here is a single TCR beta chain. The target antigen is unknown. The source of the sample is a study of OX40 agonist ivuxolimab in advanced cancers. Across the study: With ivuxolimab, an agonistic anti-OX40 (CD134) antibody, patients were treated. Of mixed ages from about 20 to 85 and averaging about 60 years, the group was about 80% male. Study-wide results and caveats: Fewer expanded clones were found on average in CD4+ than in CD8+ T cells. Some of the nonresponding patients also showed low levels of normalized T-cell clonal expansion.

The V segment lost 4 bases and the J segment 0 bases; nucleotides outside the gene matches: 8. This CDR3 comprises 17 residues. Germline V lookup: CDR1 SGHRS, CDR2 YFSETQ. Profiling relied on immunoSEQ multiplex PCR, and the TCRdb table lists in-frame clones only, not all of them. The data show about 80,000 clones, roughly 90% seen once. This chain joins TRBV5-1 and TRBJ2-3; TRBD2 matches 10 bases. The sequenced sample was CD4+ or CD8+ T cells sorted from blood, obtained in a trial of the OX40 agonist ivuxolimab. The clonotype originates from an adult with an advanced solid tumor such as melanoma, head and neck, liver or kidney cancer. CDR3 nucleotide sequence: TGCGCCAGCAGCCCCGCAAAGACTAGCGGGAGCACAGATACGCAGTATTTT. Translated: CASSPAKTSGSTDTQYF.